The clone carrying this T cell receptor (beta chain) showed up just a few times. Its antigen is undetermined. This sample was included in a study of T-cell reconstitution after alpha-beta-depleted transplantation in children. Study outcomes and limitations: The origin of high day-60 TCRbeta diversity in some patients lay in surviving recipient T cells and thymic progenitors. By one year post-transplant, T-cell counts and diversity largely arose from T cells that were newly produced. Reported findings indicate that, about two months after transplant, alpha-beta T cells came from several hundred expanded clones, which were derived from non-depleted graft cells.

The germline gives CDR1 MNHEY, CDR2 SVGAGI. There are 17 residues in the CDR3. Deletions cut 2 bases from V and 0 bases from J, with 13 bases between. A library of TCRbeta sequences, prepared with unique molecular identifiers, was generated. Each CDR3 protein is one row after TCRdb ran MiXCR on the PCR reads. The sample contains around 270,000 distinct CDR3 sequences, over 7.5% of which appear only once. The chain uses TRBV6-5 and TRBJ2-2, with D perhaps given as TRBD1 or TRBD2 (5 bases each). This sequence originates from a female patient aged 2 to 10 who had a stem cell transplant for Fanconi anemia, so the T cells may come from the graft donor. This specimen consisted of peripheral blood, obtained 360 days after TCRalphabeta/CD19-depleted stem cell transplant. The CDR3 nucleotides read TGTGCCAGCAGTTACGGGTTAGGGACCCCGAACACCGGGGAGCTGTTTTTT. This sequence encodes CASSYGLGTPNTGELFF.